Listed below are T cell receptor beta chains from one sample, sequenced in a study of T-cell reconstitution after alpha-beta-depleted transplantation in children. TCRdb passed the PCR reads through MiXCR, listing each CDR3 protein once. There are about 500,000 distinct CDR3 sequences in the sample; roughly 33% occur only once, and around 2.3% lies in the top ten. The input for sequencing was PBMCs from the stem cell graft donor, taken from the stem cell graft. Source of these receptors: a human donor who donated a stem cell graft to a child with aplastic anemia. CDR3s include the opening cysteine and the closing phenylalanine or tryptophan. D genes are given only for firm matches. Clone size is stated in some rows and not others, as once, few, many or a class when expanded.

J gene: TRBJ1-5; V gene: TRBV30; clone size: few; D gene: -; CDR3 protein: CAWSRRGNSNQPQHF; CDR3 DNA: TGTGCCTGGAGCCGGCGGGGAAATAGCAATCAGCCCCAGCATTTT
J gene: TRBJ1-4; V gene: TRBV19; clone size: -; D gene: -; CDR3 protein: CASGPGATNEKLFF; CDR3 DNA: TGTGCCAGTGGCCCAGGTGCAACTAATGAAAAACTGTTTTTT
J gene: TRBJ2-7; V gene: TRBV5-5; clone size: -; D gene: TRBD1; CDR3 protein: CASSFEQGVLYEQYF; CDR3 DNA: TGTGCCAGCAGCTTTGAACAGGGGGTTCTTTACGAGCAGTACTTC
J gene: TRBJ1-1; V gene: TRBV9; clone size: -; D gene: TRBD1; CDR3 protein: CASSEKGQGLNTEAFF; CDR3 DNA: TGTGCCAGCAGCGAAAAGGGACAGGGCCTGAACACTGAAGCTTTCTTT
J gene: TRBJ2-2; V gene: TRBV10-3; clone size: -; D gene: TRBD1; CDR3 protein: CAISEILGQESDTGELFF; CDR3 DNA: TGTGCCATCAGTGAGATCTTAGGACAGGAATCGGACACCGGGGAGCTGTTTTTT
J gene: TRBJ2-2; V gene: TRBV12-3/TRBV12-4; clone size: few; D gene: TRBD1; CDR3 protein: CASSLDGQGTGELFF; CDR3 DNA: TGTGCCAGCAGTTTAGACGGACAGGGGACCGGGGAGCTGTTTTTT
J gene: TRBJ2-5; V gene: TRBV10-2; clone size: -; D gene: -; CDR3 protein: CASSGQRGKETQYF; CDR3 DNA: TGCGCCAGCAGCGGACAACGTGGGAAAGAGACCCAGTACTTC
J gene: TRBJ1-5; V gene: TRBV15; clone size: -; D gene: -; CDR3 protein: CATSDGGVRIQPQHF; CDR3 DNA: TGTGCCACCAGCGACGGGGGTGTAAGGATTCAGCCCCAGCATTTT
J gene: TRBJ1-1; V gene: TRBV29-1; clone size: many; D gene: TRBD1; CDR3 protein: CSVGIGQGRGTEAFF; CDR3 DNA: TGCAGCGTTGGTATCGGACAGGGCCGGGGCACTGAAGCTTTCTTT
J gene: TRBJ2-1; V gene: TRBV29-1; clone size: few; D gene: -; CDR3 protein: CSVEGQEQFF; CDR3 DNA: TGCAGCGTTGAAGGACAGGAGCAGTTCTTC
J gene: TRBJ2-7; V gene: TRBV20-1; clone size: -; D gene: -; CDR3 protein: CSARGGEQYF; CDR3 DNA: TGCAGTGCTAGAGGGGGGGAGCAGTACTTC
J gene: TRBJ1-2; V gene: TRBV29-1; clone size: -; D gene: -; CDR3 protein: CSARTVRGADYGYTF; CDR3 DNA: TGCAGCGCCCGAACCGTTCGGGGGGCCGATTATGGCTACACCTTC
J gene: TRBJ2-4; V gene: TRBV14; clone size: -; D gene: -; CDR3 protein: CASSREVGGKNIQYF; CDR3 DNA: TGTGCCAGCAGCCGCGAAGTGGGAGGCAAAAACATTCAGTACTTC
J gene: TRBJ1-3; V gene: TRBV6-1; clone size: few; D gene: TRBD1; CDR3 protein: CAIYLRDRDSGNTIYF; CDR3 DNA: TGTGCCATCTACTTGAGGGACAGAGACTCTGGAAACACCATATATTTT
J gene: TRBJ1-5; V gene: TRBV7-9; clone size: -; D gene: -; CDR3 protein: CASSPGEVNQPQHF; CDR3 DNA: TGTGCCAGCAGCCCGGGGGAAGTCAATCAGCCCCAGCATTTT
J gene: TRBJ2-1; V gene: TRBV5-6; clone size: few; D gene: -; CDR3 protein: CASSRGGQGVGDEQFF; CDR3 DNA: TGTGCCAGCAGCCGCGGAGGGCAGGGGGTAGGCGATGAGCAGTTCTTC
J gene: TRBJ1-5; V gene: TRBV5-6; clone size: few; D gene: -; CDR3 protein: CASSLQNQPQHF; CDR3 DNA: TGTGCCAGCAGCTTACAGAACCAGCCCCAGCATTTT
J gene: TRBJ1-2; V gene: TRBV12-3/TRBV12-4; clone size: -; D gene: -; CDR3 protein: CASSFRAADGYTF; CDR3 DNA: TGTGCCAGCAGCTTCAGGGCAGCGGATGGCTACACCTTC
J gene: TRBJ2-1; V gene: TRBV10-3; clone size: -; D gene: TRBD1; CDR3 protein: CAVRGQGDNEQFF; CDR3 DNA: TGTGCCGTAAGGGGACAGGGGGACAATGAGCAGTTCTTC
J gene: TRBJ2-6; V gene: TRBV12-3/TRBV12-4; clone size: -; D gene: TRBD2; CDR3 protein: CASSLAGMGGSGANVLTF; CDR3 DNA: TGTGCCAGCAGTTTAGCCGGCATGGGGGGGTCTGGGGCCAACGTCCTGACTTTC
J gene: TRBJ2-6; V gene: TRBV5-1; clone size: -; D gene: -; CDR3 protein: CASRPPGQGRFGANVLTF; CDR3 DNA: TGCGCCAGCAGGCCTCCGGGACAAGGGCGCTTTGGGGCCAACGTCCTGACTTTC
J gene: TRBJ2-1; V gene: TRBV15; clone size: few; D gene: TRBD1; CDR3 protein: CATARGQGAPNEQFF; CDR3 DNA: TGTGCCACCGCCCGGGGACAGGGAGCCCCAAATGAGCAGTTCTTC
J gene: TRBJ2-1; V gene: TRBV20-1; clone size: few; D gene: TRBD2; CDR3 protein: CSARGGLAGVNEQFF; CDR3 DNA: TGCAGTGCTAGGGGGGGGCTAGCGGGAGTTAATGAGCAGTTCTTC
J gene: TRBJ2-2; V gene: TRBV28; clone size: -; D gene: -; CDR3 protein: CATAVAGRNTGELFF; CDR3 DNA: TGTGCCACCGCGGTGGCGGGAAGGAACACCGGGGAGCTGTTTTTT
J gene: TRBJ2-2; V gene: TRBV6-5; clone size: once; D gene: TRBD2; CDR3 protein: CASSYSTSGSHSVGELFF; CDR3 DNA: TGTGCCAGCAGTTATTCGACTAGCGGGAGCCATAGCGTCGGGGAGCTGTTTTTT
J gene: TRBJ1-5; V gene: TRBV12-3/TRBV12-4; clone size: -; D gene: -; CDR3 protein: CASSPNWGPRRLNQPQHF; CDR3 DNA: TGTGCCAGCAGTCCCAATTGGGGACCGCGTCGCCTCAATCAGCCCCAGCATTTT
J gene: TRBJ2-2; V gene: TRBV25-1; clone size: few; D gene: -; CDR3 protein: CASSDYGELFF; CDR3 DNA: TGTGCCAGCAGTGATTACGGGGAGCTGTTTTTT
J gene: TRBJ2-1; V gene: TRBV5-1; clone size: few; D gene: TRBD2; CDR3 protein: CASSLGSGLAGYNEQFF; CDR3 DNA: TGCGCCAGCAGCTTGGGTTCGGGACTAGCGGGATACAATGAGCAGTTCTTC
J gene: TRBJ2-1; V gene: TRBV6-5; clone size: -; D gene: -; CDR3 protein: CASSSSGGAYNEQFF; CDR3 DNA: TGTGCCAGCAGTTCAAGCGGTGGGGCCTACAATGAGCAGTTCTTC
J gene: TRBJ2-4; V gene: TRBV7-2; clone size: -; D gene: TRBD1; CDR3 protein: CASSRDRANIQYF; CDR3 DNA: TGTGCCAGCAGCCGGGACAGGGCAAACATTCAGTACTTC
J gene: TRBJ2-7; V gene: TRBV10-2; clone size: -; D gene: TRBD2; CDR3 protein: CASGLSGAPYEQYF; CDR3 DNA: TGCGCCAGCGGACTCAGCGGGGCGCCCTACGAGCAGTACTTC
J gene: TRBJ2-1; V gene: TRBV5-1; clone size: -; D gene: TRBD1; CDR3 protein: CASSPRPGTGAVEQFF; CDR3 DNA: TGCGCCAGCAGCCCTCGTCCCGGGACAGGCGCTGTCGAGCAGTTCTTC
J gene: TRBJ2-1; V gene: TRBV12-3/TRBV12-4; clone size: few; D gene: -; CDR3 protein: CASSLLGGTEQFF; CDR3 DNA: TGTGCCAGCAGTCTCCTAGGGGGGACTGAGCAGTTCTTC
J gene: TRBJ2-5; V gene: TRBV5-5; clone size: -; D gene: -; CDR3 protein: CASSWLQGQETQYF; CDR3 DNA: TGTGCCAGCAGCTGGTTACAGGGCCAAGAGACCCAGTACTTC
J gene: TRBJ2-5; V gene: TRBV7-2; clone size: few; D gene: -; CDR3 protein: CASSLASLLGETQYF; CDR3 DNA: TGTGCCAGCAGCTTAGCGAGTCTCCTCGGAGAGACCCAGTACTTC
J gene: TRBJ1-2; V gene: TRBV15; clone size: few; D gene: -; CDR3 protein: CAISLANYGYTF; CDR3 DNA: TGTGCCATCTCCTTGGCTAACTATGGCTACACCTTC
J gene: TRBJ1-6; V gene: TRBV7-9; clone size: -; D gene: TRBD1; CDR3 protein: CASSLGTGTSPLHF; CDR3 DNA: TGTGCCAGCAGCTTAGGGACAGGGACTTCACCCCTCCACTTT
J gene: TRBJ2-7; V gene: TRBV5-4; clone size: few; D gene: -; CDR3 protein: CASRGPTEQYF; CDR3 DNA: TGTGCCAGCAGAGGGCCTACGGAGCAGTACTTC
J gene: TRBJ1-1; V gene: TRBV5-1; clone size: -; D gene: -; CDR3 protein: CASSSDLATGETFF; CDR3 DNA: TGCGCCAGCAGCTCCGACTTGGCTACAGGTGAAACTTTCTTT
J gene: TRBJ1-3; V gene: TRBV4-3; clone size: once; D gene: TRBD1; CDR3 protein: CASSQAGGNGNTIYF; CDR3 DNA: TGCGCCAGCAGCCAAGCAGGGGGTAATGGAAACACCATATATTTT
J gene: TRBJ2-5; V gene: TRBV29-1; clone size: -; D gene: TRBD2; CDR3 protein: CSSRNYGGVQETQYF; CDR3 DNA: TGCAGCTCTAGAAATTATGGGGGGGTTCAAGAGACCCAGTACTTC
J gene: TRBJ2-3; V gene: TRBV5-1; clone size: -; D gene: -; CDR3 protein: CASRDGHGRSHTQYF; CDR3 DNA: TGCGCCAGCAGAGACGGACACGGTCGGAGCCATACGCAGTATTTT
J gene: TRBJ2-1; V gene: TRBV27; clone size: few; D gene: TRBD2; CDR3 protein: CASSFLAGGYSYNEQFF; CDR3 DNA: TGTGCCAGCAGTTTCTTAGCGGGAGGGTACAGCTACAATGAGCAGTTCTTC